This record concerns one T cell receptor (beta chain) sequence. The antigen remains undetermined. The germline V gene encodes CDR1 SNHLY and CDR2 FYNNEI. CDR3 length: 14 amino acids. The ends were cut back, 5 bases at V and 5 bases at J, with 13 bases in the middle. These data originate in a study of vaccination and CD4 T cells after COVID-19. The treatment denotes: approximately nine-day PBMC culture with coronavirus spike peptide pools or control peptides (ViraFEST assay). Sequencing of cultured CD4+ T cell DNA used the Oncomine TCR Beta short-read assay. TCRdb re-derived calls from the PCR reads in MiXCR, one entry per CDR3 protein. The sample lists 12,000 or so distinct CDR3 sequences, roughly 60% occurring once. Study-level points and caveats: The median count of SARS-CoV-2-reactive clonotypes rose from approximately 21 to 40, not significantly.

The origin of this receptor is a human donor who had recovered from COVID-19. The chain couples TRBV2 to TRBJ1-5; D is undetermined. The sequenced sample was CD4+ T cells from blood, cultured in vitro. The CDR3, as DNA: TGTGCCAGCAGTCCCTCCCGGACGGATCAGCCCCAGCATTTT. This encodes CASSPSRTDQPQHF.